Listed below are T cell receptor beta chains from one sample, sequenced in a study of Graves' ophthalmopathy and Graves' hyperthyroidism. TCRdb analysed the multiplex PCR reads with MiXCR anew, one entry per CDR3 protein. This table holds roughly 300,000 distinct CDR3 sequences, roughly a sixth found once. Sequenced: peripheral blood. The receptors were gathered from an adult man with Graves' ophthalmopathy. CDR3s include the opening cysteine and the closing phenylalanine or tryptophan. The order of the fields is V gene, clone size, D gene, J gene, CDR3 protein, CDR3 DNA. A D gene is named only where the DNA matches it firmly. Clone size is not always given. Where it is, it says once, few, many or a class for expanded clones.

V: TRBV10-3; size: .; D: .; J: TRBJ1-2; CDR3: CAISDDLLYGYTF; DNA: TGTGCCATCAGTGACGACCTTCTCTATGGCTACACCTTC
V: TRBV5-1; size: many; D: .; J: TRBJ2-5; CDR3: CASRPWGETQYF; DNA: TGCGCCAGCAGACCCTGGGGGGAGACCCAGTACTTC
V: TRBV11-2; size: .; D: TRBD2; J: TRBJ2-5; CDR3: CASSSGLAGGPMETQHF; DNA: TGTGCCAGCAGCTCGGGACTAGCGGGAGGGCCGATGGAGACCCAGCACTTC
V: TRBV27; size: many; D: .; J: TRBJ1-5; CDR3: CASGGLGNQPQHF; DNA: TGTGCCAGCGGGGGGCTAGGCAATCAGCCCCAGCATTTT
V: TRBV4-1; size: many; D: .; J: TRBJ2-5; CDR3: CASSRGPSEAQYF; DNA: TGCGCCAGCAGCCGGGGACCAAGTGAGGCCCAGTACTTC
V: TRBV7-9; size: many; D: .; J: TRBJ1-1; CDR3: CASSPTGSRTEAFF; DNA: TGTGCCAGCAGCCCCACAGGGAGTAGGACTGAAGCTTTCTTT
V: TRBV27; size: many; D: .; J: TRBJ1-1; CDR3: CASSSNYGPALFF; DNA: TGTGCCAGCAGTTCCAACTACGGCCCTGCTTTGTTCTTT
V: TRBV5-8; size: many; D: .; J: TRBJ2-2; CDR3: CASSYRITNTGELFF; DNA: TGTGCCAGCAGCTACCGGATAACGAACACCGGGGAGCTGTTTTTT
V: TRBV4-2; size: few; D: .; J: TRBJ1-1; CDR3: CASSQKLGGGTTEAFF; DNA: TGTGCCAGCAGCCAAAAACTGGGCGGGGGAACCACTGAAGCTTTCTTT
V: TRBV5-1; size: many; D: .; J: TRBJ2-3; CDR3: CASSLEWGENWDTQYF; DNA: TGCGCCAGCAGCTTGGAATGGGGGGAGAATTGGGATACGCAGTATTTT
V: TRBV7-2; size: .; D: .; J: TRBJ2-5; CDR3: CASSLGVLGETPYF; DNA: TGTGCCAGCAGCTTAGGGGTCCTGGGAGAGACCCCGTACTTC
V: TRBV5-1; size: many; D: .; J: TRBJ2-7; CDR3: CASSLRSSYEQYF; DNA: TGTGCCAGCAGCTTAAGGAGTTCCTACGAGCAGTACTTC
V: TRBV30; size: many; D: .; J: TRBJ1-1; CDR3: CAWSESPTEAFF; DNA: TGTGCCTGGAGTGAGTCCCCCACTGAAGCTTTCTTT
V: TRBV12-3/TRBV12-4; size: many; D: TRBD1; J: TRBJ1-1; CDR3: CASSLLRTGGVMNTEAFF; DNA: TGTGCCAGCAGTTTGTTGAGGACAGGGGGCGTCATGAACACTGAAGCTTTCTTT
V: TRBV20-1; size: many; D: TRBD1; J: TRBJ2-2; CDR3: CSARPGTVNTGELFF; DNA: TGCAGTGCTAGACCTGGGACAGTGAACACCGGGGAGCTGTTTTTT
V: TRBV20-1; size: many; D: .; J: TRBJ2-7; CDR3: CSARAEGGGAYEQYF; DNA: TGCAGTGCTAGAGCGGAGGGGGGAGGGGCCTACGAGCAGTACTTC
V: TRBV6-5; size: many; D: TRBD1; J: TRBJ2-7; CDR3: CASTIRDRAYEQYF; DNA: TGTGCCAGCACCATTCGGGACAGGGCCTACGAGCAGTACTTC
V: TRBV20-1; size: many; D: .; J: TRBJ2-7; CDR3: CSARYPGTSEQYF; DNA: TGCAGTGCTAGGTACCCGGGAACTAGCGAGCAGTACTTC
V: TRBV6-2/TRBV6-3; size: few; D: TRBD2; J: TRBJ2-5; CDR3: CASSYKNGLAGVETQYF; DNA: TGTGCCAGCAGTTACAAGAATGGGCTAGCGGGAGTGGAGACCCAGTACTTC